The present T cell receptor beta chain was sequenced within a study of vaccination and CD4 T cells after COVID-19. About the research overall: Median time from second vaccine dose to sampling was around 72 days (14 to 241). The cells were exposed to overlapping spike peptides originating from SARS-CoV-2, HCoV-NL63, HCoV-OC43 and HCoV-229E for stimulation. Every culture used as a control got a CEFX pool, an HIV-1 Nef pool, or no peptide.

Notes on this clonotype: The antigen is unknown.

Treatment here: roughly nine-day PBMC culture with coronavirus spike peptide pools or control peptides (ViraFEST assay). The assay that was used to sequence DNA from cultured CD4+ T cells was the Oncomine TCR Beta short-read assay. The template was genomic DNA from cultured CD4+ T cells. TCRdb called the PCR reads again in MiXCR, with one record for every CDR3 protein. The repertoire holds roughly 12,000 distinct CDR3 sequences, with 45% as singletons. Germline loops: CDR1 SEHNR, CDR2 FQNEAQ (reference sequence). Trimming took off 5 bases at V and 7 bases at J, with 11 bases between the two ends. The CDR3 consists of 13 residues.

The chain has TRBV7-9 and TRBJ1-4; D is undetermined. The clonotype originates from a human donor with COVID-19. The sample here was cultured CD4+ T cells from blood, taken after SARS-CoV-2 vaccination. The CDR3 DNA reads TGTGCCAGCAGCGGGCAAGGTACTGAAAAACTGTTTTTT. Translating it yields CASSGQGTEKLFF.